This T cell receptor (beta chain) was sequenced during a study of T-cell memory formation after mild COVID-19. Study-level results: Clones that contracted from day 15 to 85 were balanced CD4/CD8, while later expanders leaned CD4+. Largely, contracting CD4+ clones fell within CM and EM, and contracting CD8+ clones within EMRA.

This clonotype showed up just a few times. The antigen is undetermined. From the 5' RACE reads, TCRdb called clonotypes with MiXCR, one entry per CDR3 protein. The data show fewer than 300,000 distinct CDR3 sequences, approximately 15% seen once. V gave up 5 bases and J gave up 4 bases; unmatched junction bases: 11. CDR3 length: 16 residues. Germline values: CDR1 SGHVS, CDR2 FQNEAQ. The TCR was taken from a man in his late teens or twenties who had mild COVID-19 (a few samples of this study predate the infection). Cell type and time point are not known. Sequenced material: PBMCs or a T cell subset sorted from them (not recorded which). This chain joins TRBV7-8 and TRBJ2-7, with 10 bases identical to TRBD2. CDR3 coding DNA: TGTGCCAGCAGCCCCGCTGGAGCGGGGGGGCCTTACGAGCAGTACTTC. Translated: CASSPAGAGGPYEQYF. Supplemented by reference TRBV7-8 and TRBJ2-7, the full variable domain reads GAGVSQSPRYKVAKRGQDVALRCDPISGHVSLFWYQQALGQGPEFLTYFQNEAQLDKSGLPSDRFFAERPEGSVSTLKIQRTQQEDSAVYLCASSPAGAGGPYEQYFGPGTRLTVT.